The source of this T cell receptor (beta chain) is a study of T-cell memory formation after mild COVID-19. Findings of the study overall: Clones that contracted from day 15 to 85 were balanced CD4/CD8, while later expanders leaned CD4+. Among CD4+ contracting clones, most were CM and EM, and CD8+ ones EMRA. Some clones that responded turned up in pre-infection memory, which suggests that cross-reactive memory joined in.

The trim removed 6 bases at V and 7 bases at J, leaving 9 bases unmatched. The CDR3 has 14 residues. Germline V CDR1 and CDR2: DFQATT, SNEGSKA (reference sequence). TCRdb independently ran MiXCR on the 5' RACE reads; one entry per CDR3 protein. The sample holds more than 300,000 distinct CDR3 sequences, roughly an eighth seen once. This clonotype was observed at least ten times. Its cognate antigen is unknown. The rearrangement joins TRBV20-1 to TRBJ1-6; 7 bases map to TRBD1. The specimen was PBMCs or a T cell subset sorted from them (not recorded which). This TCR was recovered from a man younger than 35 who had mild COVID-19 (a few samples of this study predate the infection). Cell type and time point are not known. CDR3 protein: CSAPQTGINSPLHF. The CDR3 DNA reads TGCAGTGCACCTCAGACAGGGATAAATTCACCCCTCCACTTT.